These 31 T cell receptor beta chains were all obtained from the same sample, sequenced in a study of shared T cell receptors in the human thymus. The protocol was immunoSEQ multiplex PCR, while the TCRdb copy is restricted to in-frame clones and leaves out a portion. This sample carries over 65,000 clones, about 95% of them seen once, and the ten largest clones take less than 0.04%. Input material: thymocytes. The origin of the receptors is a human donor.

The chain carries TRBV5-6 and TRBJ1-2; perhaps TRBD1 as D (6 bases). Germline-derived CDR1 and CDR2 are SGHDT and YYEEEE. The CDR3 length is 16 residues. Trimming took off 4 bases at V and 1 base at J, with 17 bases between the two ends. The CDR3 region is CASSDRAQGFNYGYTF. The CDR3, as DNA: TGTGCCAGCAGCGACCGAGCACAGGGATTTAACTATGGCTACACCTTC.

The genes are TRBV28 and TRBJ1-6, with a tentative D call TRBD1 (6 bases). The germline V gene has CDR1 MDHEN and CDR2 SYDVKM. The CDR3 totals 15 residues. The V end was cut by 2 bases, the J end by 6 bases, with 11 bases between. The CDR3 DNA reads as TGTGCCAGCAGTTTAGCAGGGGCGACTAATTCACCCCTCCACTTT. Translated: CASSLAGATNSPLHF. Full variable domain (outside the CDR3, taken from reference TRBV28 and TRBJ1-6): DVKVTQSSRYLVKRTGEKVFLECVQDMDHENMFWYRQDPGLGLRLIYFSYDVKMKEKGDIPEGYSVSREKKERFSLILESASTNQTSMYLCASSLAGATNSPLHFGNGTRLTVT.

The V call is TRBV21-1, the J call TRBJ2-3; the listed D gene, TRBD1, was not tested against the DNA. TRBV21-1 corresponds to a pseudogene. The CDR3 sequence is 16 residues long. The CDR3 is CASSKAGQESTDTQYF. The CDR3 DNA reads TGTGCCAGCAGCAAAGCGGGGCAGGAGAGCACAGATACGCAGTATTTT.

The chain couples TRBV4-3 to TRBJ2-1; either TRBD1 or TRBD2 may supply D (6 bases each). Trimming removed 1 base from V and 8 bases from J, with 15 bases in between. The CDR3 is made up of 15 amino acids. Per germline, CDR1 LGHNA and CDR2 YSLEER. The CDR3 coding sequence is TGCGCCAGCAGCCAAGTGCGCGGGGCAGGGGATGAGCAGTTCTTC. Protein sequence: CASSQVRGAGDEQFF.

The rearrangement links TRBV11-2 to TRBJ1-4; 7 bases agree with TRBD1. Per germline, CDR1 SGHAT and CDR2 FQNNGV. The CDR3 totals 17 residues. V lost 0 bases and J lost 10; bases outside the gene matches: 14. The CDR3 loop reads CASSLDPLGAGGGKLFF. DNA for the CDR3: TGTGCCAGCAGCTTAGATCCCTTGGGGGCAGGGGGAGGAAAACTGTTTTTT.

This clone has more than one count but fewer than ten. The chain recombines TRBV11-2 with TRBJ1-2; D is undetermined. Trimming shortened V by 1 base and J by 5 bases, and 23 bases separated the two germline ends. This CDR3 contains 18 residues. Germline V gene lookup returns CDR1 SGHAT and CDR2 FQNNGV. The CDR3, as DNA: TGTGCCAGCAGCTTAGGGTGCAGGTCCGGGATGCTCTTTTATGGCTACACCTTC. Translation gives CASSLGCRSGMLFYGYTF.

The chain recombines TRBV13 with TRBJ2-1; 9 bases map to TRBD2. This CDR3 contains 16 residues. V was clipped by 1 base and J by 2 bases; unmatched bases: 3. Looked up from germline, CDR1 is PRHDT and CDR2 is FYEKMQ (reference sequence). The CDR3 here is CASSLAGGGAYNEQFF. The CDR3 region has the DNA TGTGCCAGCAGCTTAGCGGGCGGGGGGGCCTACAATGAGCAGTTCTTC.

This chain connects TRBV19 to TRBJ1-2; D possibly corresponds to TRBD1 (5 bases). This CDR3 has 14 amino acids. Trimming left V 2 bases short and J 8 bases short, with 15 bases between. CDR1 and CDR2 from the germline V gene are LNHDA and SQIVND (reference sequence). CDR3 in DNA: TGTGCCAGTAGTATAAATCCGGGGACGAGGGGCTACACCTTC. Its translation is CASSINPGTRGYTF.

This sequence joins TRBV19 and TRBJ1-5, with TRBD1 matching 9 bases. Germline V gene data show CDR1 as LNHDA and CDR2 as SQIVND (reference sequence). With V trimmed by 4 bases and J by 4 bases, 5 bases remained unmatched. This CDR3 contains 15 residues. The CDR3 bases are TGTGCCAGTAGTAGAACACAGGGGGCGAATCAGCCCCAGCATTTT. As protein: CASSRTQGANQPQHF.

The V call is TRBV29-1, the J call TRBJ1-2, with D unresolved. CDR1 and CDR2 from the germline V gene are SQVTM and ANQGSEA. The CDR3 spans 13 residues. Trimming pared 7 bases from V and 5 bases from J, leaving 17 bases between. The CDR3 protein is CSADPWMWYGYTF. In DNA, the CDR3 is TGCAGCGCGGACCCTTGGATGTGGTATGGCTACACCTTC.

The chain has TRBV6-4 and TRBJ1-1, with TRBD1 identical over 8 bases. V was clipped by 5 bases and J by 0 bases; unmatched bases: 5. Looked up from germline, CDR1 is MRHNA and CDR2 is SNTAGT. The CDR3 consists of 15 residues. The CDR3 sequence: CASSQGAGMNTEAFF. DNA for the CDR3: TGTGCCAGCAGTCAGGGGGCGGGCATGAACACTGAAGCTTTCTTT.

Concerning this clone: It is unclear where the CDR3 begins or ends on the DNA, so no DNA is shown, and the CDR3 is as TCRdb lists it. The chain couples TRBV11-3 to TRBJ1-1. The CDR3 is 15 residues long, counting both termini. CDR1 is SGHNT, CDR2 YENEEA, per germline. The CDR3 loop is CASSFGSGMNTEAFF.

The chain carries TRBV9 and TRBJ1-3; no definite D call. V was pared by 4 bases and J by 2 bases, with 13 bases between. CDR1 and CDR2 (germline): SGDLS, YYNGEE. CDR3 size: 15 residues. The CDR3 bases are TGTGCCAGCAGCCCGGTGGTAGGGCCTGGAAACACCATATATTTT. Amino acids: CASSPVVGPGNTIYF.

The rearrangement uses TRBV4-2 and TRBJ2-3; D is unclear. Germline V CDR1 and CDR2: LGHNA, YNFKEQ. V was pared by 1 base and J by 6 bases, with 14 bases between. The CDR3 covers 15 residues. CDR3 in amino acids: CASSQGAAVLDTQYF. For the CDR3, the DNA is TGTGCCAGCAGCCAAGGAGCCGCGGTTCTGGATACGCAGTATTTT.

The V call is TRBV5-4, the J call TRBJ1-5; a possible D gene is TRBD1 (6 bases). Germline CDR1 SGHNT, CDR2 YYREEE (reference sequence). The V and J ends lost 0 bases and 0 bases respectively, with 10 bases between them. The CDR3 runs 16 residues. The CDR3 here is CASSLAGDDSNQPQHF. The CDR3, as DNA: TGTGCCAGCAGCTTGGCAGGGGACGATAGCAATCAGCCCCAGCATTTT.

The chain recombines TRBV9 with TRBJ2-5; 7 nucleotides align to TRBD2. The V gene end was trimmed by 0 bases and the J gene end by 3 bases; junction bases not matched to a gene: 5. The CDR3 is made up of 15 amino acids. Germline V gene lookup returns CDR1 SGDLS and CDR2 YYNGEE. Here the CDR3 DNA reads TGTGCCAGCAGCGTAGAAACCCTAGCGGAAGAGACCCAGTACTTC. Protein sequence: CASSVETLAEETQYF.

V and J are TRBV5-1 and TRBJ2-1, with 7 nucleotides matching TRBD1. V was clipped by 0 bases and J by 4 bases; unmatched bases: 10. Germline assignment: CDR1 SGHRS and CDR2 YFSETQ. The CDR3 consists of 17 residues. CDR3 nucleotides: TGCGCCAGCAGCTTGGCGGGGACAGAACTTTCGTACAATGAGCAGTTCTTC. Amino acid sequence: CASSLAGTELSYNEQFF.

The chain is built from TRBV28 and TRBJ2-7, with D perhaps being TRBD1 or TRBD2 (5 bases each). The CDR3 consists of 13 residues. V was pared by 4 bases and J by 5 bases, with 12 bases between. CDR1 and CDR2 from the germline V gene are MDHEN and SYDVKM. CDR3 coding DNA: TGTGCCAGCAGTTCGGGGCACACCGACGAGCAGTACTTC. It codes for CASSSGHTDEQYF.

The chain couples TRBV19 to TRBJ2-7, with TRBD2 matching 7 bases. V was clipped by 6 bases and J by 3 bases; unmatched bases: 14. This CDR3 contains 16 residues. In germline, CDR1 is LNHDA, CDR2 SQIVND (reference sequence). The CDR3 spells CASSPKRGGRVYEQYF. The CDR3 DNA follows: TGTGCCAGTAGCCCAAAAAGGGGAGGGAGGGTCTACGAGCAGTACTTC.

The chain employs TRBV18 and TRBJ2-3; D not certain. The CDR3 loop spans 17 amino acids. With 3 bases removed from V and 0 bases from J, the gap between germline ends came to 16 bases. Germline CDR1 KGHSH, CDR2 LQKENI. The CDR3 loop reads CASSPPQTPLSTDTQYF. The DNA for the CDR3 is TGTGCCAGCTCACCCCCTCAGACACCACTTAGCACAGATACGCAGTATTTT.

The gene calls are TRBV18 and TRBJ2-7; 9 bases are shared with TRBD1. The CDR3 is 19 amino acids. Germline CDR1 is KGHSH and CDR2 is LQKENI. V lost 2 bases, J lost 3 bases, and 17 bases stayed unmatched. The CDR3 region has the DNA TGTGCCAGCTCACCAAGTATCGAGACAGGGGGTTTTGCTGGCTACGAGCAGTACTTC. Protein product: CASSPSIETGGFAGYEQYF.

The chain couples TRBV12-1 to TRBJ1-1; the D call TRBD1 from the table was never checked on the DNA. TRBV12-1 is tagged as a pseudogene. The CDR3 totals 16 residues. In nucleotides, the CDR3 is TGTGCCAGCAGCTTGAGCAGGCGCCTAATGAACACTGAAGCTTTCTTT. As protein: CASSLSRRLMNTEAFF.

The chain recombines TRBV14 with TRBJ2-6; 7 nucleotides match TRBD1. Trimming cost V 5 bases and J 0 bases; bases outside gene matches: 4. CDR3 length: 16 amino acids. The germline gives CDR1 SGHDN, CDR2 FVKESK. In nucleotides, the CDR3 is TGTGCCAGCAGCGAAGGGACAGCCTCTGGGGCCAACGTCCTGACTTTC. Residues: CASSEGTASGANVLTF.

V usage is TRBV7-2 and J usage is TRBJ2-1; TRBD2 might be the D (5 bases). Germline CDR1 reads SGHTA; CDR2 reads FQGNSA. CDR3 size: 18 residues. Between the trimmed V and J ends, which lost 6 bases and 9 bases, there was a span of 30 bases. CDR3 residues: CASRPRGFQVQRTGEQFF. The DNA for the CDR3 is TGTGCCAGCAGGCCCCGGGGATTCCAGGTCCAGAGAACGGGTGAGCAGTTCTTC.

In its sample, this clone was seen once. CDR3 bases: TGTGCCAGCACCCAATTACGGGGACAGGGGGCCTCGCAATATAATTCACCCCTCCACTTT. Protein: CASTQLRGQGASQYNSPLHF. The V call is TRBV27, the J call TRBJ1-6, with TRBD1 matching 12 bases. CDR1 is MNHEY, CDR2 SMNVEV, per germline (reference sequence). The CDR3 covers 20 residues. The junction had 17 bases not matched to a gene; V was cut back by 7 bases and J by 4 bases.

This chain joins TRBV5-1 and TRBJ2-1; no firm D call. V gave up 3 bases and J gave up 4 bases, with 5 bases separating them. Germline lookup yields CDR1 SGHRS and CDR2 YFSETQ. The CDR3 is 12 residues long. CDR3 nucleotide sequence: TGCGCCAGCAGCTGGACGTACAATGAGCAGTTCTTC. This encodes CASSWTYNEQFF.

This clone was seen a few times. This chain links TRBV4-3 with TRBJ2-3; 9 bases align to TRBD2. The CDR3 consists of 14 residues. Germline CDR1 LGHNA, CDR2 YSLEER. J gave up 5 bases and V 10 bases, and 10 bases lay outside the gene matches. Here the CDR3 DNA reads TGCGCCACCTCCGCGGGGGGGGCCCAAGATACGCAGTATTTT. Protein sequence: CATSAGGAQDTQYF.

CDR3 in DNA: TGTGCCAGCAGTTTATCGAAGACAGAGAGCTCCTATAATTCACCCCTCCACTTT. Encoded protein: CASSLSKTESSYNSPLHF. The rearrangement uses TRBV27 and TRBJ1-6; maybe TRBD1 (5 bases). Trimming cost V 0 bases and J 0 bases, with 12 bases left between them. Per the germline V gene, CDR1 is MNHEY and CDR2 is SMNVEV (reference sequence). This CDR3 spans 18 amino acids.

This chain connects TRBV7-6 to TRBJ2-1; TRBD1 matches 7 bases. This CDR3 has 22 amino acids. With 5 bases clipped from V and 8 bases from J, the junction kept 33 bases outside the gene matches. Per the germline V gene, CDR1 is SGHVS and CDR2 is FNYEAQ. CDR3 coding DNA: TGTGCCAGCAGCCCTTATGCCGCTCCACGTAGACAGGGAGCTCACCAGGGGGATGAGCAGTTCTTC. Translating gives CASSPYAAPRRQGAHQGDEQFF.

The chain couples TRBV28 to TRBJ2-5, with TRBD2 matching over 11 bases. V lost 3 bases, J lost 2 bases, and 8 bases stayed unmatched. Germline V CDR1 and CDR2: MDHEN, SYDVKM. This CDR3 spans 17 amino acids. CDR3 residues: CASSLLLAGDSQETQYF. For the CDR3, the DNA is TGTGCCAGCAGTTTGTTACTAGCGGGGGACTCACAAGAGACCCAGTACTTC.

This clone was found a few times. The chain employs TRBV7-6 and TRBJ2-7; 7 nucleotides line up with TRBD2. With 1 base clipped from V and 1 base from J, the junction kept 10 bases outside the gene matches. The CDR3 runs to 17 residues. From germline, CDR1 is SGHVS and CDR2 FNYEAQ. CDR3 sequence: CASSLVNQDGRSYEQYF. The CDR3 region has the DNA TGTGCCAGCAGCTTAGTCAATCAGGACGGGAGGTCCTACGAGCAGTACTTC.